Given below is one T cell receptor (beta chain) in context. The sample comes from a study of blood T cell repertoires in COVID-19. Recruits, aged roughly 18 to 89 years, lived in approximately 26 US areas. Participant reports of clinical history set cohort assignment. Looked up from germline, CDR1 is MNHNS and CDR2 is SASEGT. The CDR3 runs to 15 residues. V shed 3 bases and J shed 1 base, with 10 bases lying between them. Original handling: Amplification of reference gene primers provided the estimated nucleated cell counts. This table comes from immunoSEQ multiplex PCR, and its TCRdb copy is limited to in-frame clones, with some not included. That table furnishes V, J and clone size, whereas the DNA furnished D and trimming. The sample includes around 200,000 clones, about 88% of them seen just once.

What was sequenced was PBMCs or T cells enriched from blood (not recorded which). This sequence joins TRBV6-1 and TRBJ1-5, with D unresolved. The TCR sequence derives from a woman aged 25 to 39 who had recovered from COVID-19. The CDR3, as DNA: TGTGCCAGCAGTGAGCCGAGTAACAGCAATCAGCCCCAGCATTTT. It codes for CASSEPSNSNQPQHF.